Each of the 10 T cell receptor beta chains below was sequenced from the same sample in a study of patients and donors after allogeneic stem cell transplantation. TCRdb reprocessed the RT-PCR reads via MiXCR and lists one record per CDR3 protein. The data show about 110,000 distinct CDR3 sequences, with roughly 37% seen just once and about 27% held by the top ten. The source material was blood, either unsorted or a sorted T cell fraction (not recorded which). The receptors originated from a human donor who was either an allogeneic HSCT recipient or a stem cell or donor lymphocyte infusion donor (not recorded which). It is not recorded whose cells these are; they may come from a transplant donor.

This clonotype turned up a few times. The J gene is TRBJ1-6, the V gene TRBV12-3 or TRBV12-4, with 8 bases fitting TRBD1. J gave up 10 bases and V 4 bases, and 12 bases lay outside the gene matches. The CDR3 has 16 residues. In DNA, the CDR3 is TGTGCCAGCAGTTCCACGACAGGGGTTCTAGGGTCACCCCTCCACTTT. The encoded protein is CASSSTTGVLGSPLHF.

The chain is built from TRBV25-1 and TRBJ2-1; D uncertain. The CDR3 covers 15 residues. V lost 8 bases to trimming and J lost 5 bases, with 19 bases between them. Germline assignment: CDR1 MGHDK and CDR2 SYGVNS. Here the CDR3 reads CASPPPTLPNNEQFF. The CDR3 nucleotides are TGTGCCAGCCCTCCCCCGACCCTACCCAACAATGAGCAGTTCTTC.

This clonotype was counted at least ten times. J is TRBJ2-3 and V is TRBV24-1, with D possibly called TRBD1 or TRBD2 (5 bases each). The V gene lost 4 bases and the J gene lost 0 bases, with 16 bases spanning the gap. This CDR3 is built from 17 residues. CDR1 and CDR2 from the germline V gene are KGHDR and SFDVKD. The CDR3 loop reads CATSDPTGTLSTDTQYF. CDR3 nucleotide sequence: TGTGCCACCAGTGACCCGACCGGGACGCTTAGCACAGATACGCAGTATTTT.

This chain uses TRBV12-3 or TRBV12-4 with TRBJ2-1; D not resolved. CDR3 length equals 15 residues. With 2 bases removed from V and 1 base from J, the gap between germline ends came to 9 bases. In DNA form, the CDR3 reads TGTGCCAGCAGTTTAAAGGTGGCATCCTACAATGAGCAGTTCTTC. As protein: CASSLKVASYNEQFF.

This clonotype was seen more than once but under ten times. The chain joins TRBV18 to TRBJ1-1; no firm D call. The V end was cut by 3 bases, the J end by 4 bases, with 9 bases between. Germline V gene data show CDR1 as KGHSH and CDR2 as LQKENI. The CDR3 sequence is 13 residues long. The DNA for the CDR3 is TGTGCCAGCTCACCCAAGGGAACCACTGAAGCTTTCTTT. It codes for CASSPKGTTEAFF.

This clonotype was recorded many times. The chain couples TRBV29-1 to TRBJ1-2, with a tentative D call TRBD1 (6 bases). This CDR3 region has 14 residues. V was pared by 2 bases and J by 6 bases, with 16 bases between. CDR1 and CDR2 from the germline V gene are SQVTM and ANQGSEA. This CDR3 reads CSVETGIESDGYTF. The CDR3 coding sequence is TGCAGCGTTGAAACAGGGATAGAGTCGGATGGCTACACCTTC.

Only a few counts were recorded for this clonotype. The chain carries TRBV21-1 and TRBJ2-4; the D call in the table, TRBD2, was not verified against the DNA. TRBV21-1 is recorded as a pseudogene. The CDR3 is 19 amino acids. CDR3 bases: TGTGCCAGCAGCCAATCCGGGACTAGCGGGAGGGATGCCAAAAACATTCAGTACTTC. It encodes CASSQSGTSGRDAKNIQYF.

V usage is TRBV4-2 and J usage is TRBJ2-2; 10 positions agree with TRBD2. Germline V gene sequence: CDR1 LGHNA, CDR2 YNFKEQ. This CDR3 is 18 amino acids long. V lost 0 bases to trimming and J lost 7 bases; unmatched junction nucleotides: 11. CDR3 DNA sequence: TGTGCCAGCAGCCAAGATCCCCTACTAGCGGGATGGGGCGGGGAGCTGTTTTTT. Translated, it gives CASSQDPLLAGWGGELFF.

This clonotype was detected many times. The CDR3 region is CASSLVVSSYNEQFF. The CDR3 nucleotides read TGTGCCAGCAGCTTAGTTGTGAGCTCCTACAATGAGCAGTTCTTC. This chain links TRBV7-2 with TRBJ2-1, with no clear D. Per the germline V gene, CDR1 is SGHTA and CDR2 is FQGNSA. The germline V and J ends were trimmed by 1 base and 0 bases, with 7 bases remaining between them. The CDR3 length is 15 residues.

The V gene is TRBV11-3, the J gene TRBJ2-1; D uncertain. Germline-derived CDR1 and CDR2 are SGHNT and YENEEA. The CDR3 contains 15 residues. The V gene lost 3 bases and the J gene lost 4 bases, with 13 bases spanning the gap. CDR3 bases: TGTGCCAGCAGCTTCTTAGCCCTAACTTACAATGAGCAGTTCTTC. It specifies CASSFLALTYNEQFF.